A single sample is the source of the 16 T cell receptor beta chains below, sequenced in a study of T cells after posttransplantation cyclophosphamide. Profiling relied on immunoSEQ multiplex PCR, and the TCRdb table lists in-frame clones only, not all of them. The data contain some 52,000 clones, roughly 84% of them singletons. The sequencing input was PBMCs. The source of these receptors is a man aged 25 to 45 with a blood cancer, CMV-positive, and with a related stem cell donor.

The rearrangement links TRBV18 to TRBJ2-2; 9 bases match TRBD1. CDR1 and CDR2 (germline): KGHSH, LQKENI. V lost 6 bases and J lost 0; bases outside the gene matches: 5. CDR3 size: 16 residues. CDR3 coding DNA: TGTGCCAGCTCCACCACAGGGGGCCCGAACACCGGGGAGCTGTTTTTT. Translating it yields CASSTTGGPNTGELFF.

This clone was counted once. The genes are TRBV4-2 and TRBJ1-6, with 8 bases aligning to TRBD1. The V gene's germline CDR1 is LGHNA and CDR2 YNFKEQ. CDR3 length: 16 residues. Trimming took 1 base from V and 9 from J; bases not matched to a gene: 8. The CDR3 DNA follows: TGTGCCAGCAGCCAAGCTACAGGGGGTTCTGGTTCACCCCTCCACTTT. Its protein product is CASSQATGGSGSPLHF.

The chain recombines TRBV27 with TRBJ2-5; D not certain. Trimming left V 0 bases short and J 2 bases short, with 7 bases between. Germline V CDR1 and CDR2: MNHEY, SMNVEV (reference sequence). CDR3 length equals 14 residues. The DNA for the CDR3 is TGTGCCAGCAGTTTATCGGTCGGGCAAGAGACCCAGTACTTC. Amino acids: CASSLSVGQETQYF.

The chain has TRBV4-1 and TRBJ2-1; 10 positions agree with TRBD2. V lost 0 bases to trimming and J lost 4 bases; unmatched junction nucleotides: 18. Germline CDR1 reads MGHRA; CDR2 reads YSYEKL. The CDR3 is 21 amino acids. The CDR3 DNA follows: TGCGCCAGCAGCCAAGAACCCTGGCTAGACCTAGCGGGAGACTTTTACAATGAGCAGTTCTTC. Translation: CASSQEPWLDLAGDFYNEQFF.

This clone was counted a few times. CDR3 sequence (DNA): TGTGCCAGCTCTTCTCCCCGCGGGGGCGGCTACGAGCAGTACTTC. It is translated as CASSSPRGGGYEQYF. The chain is built from TRBV6-1 and TRBJ2-7; perhaps TRBD2 as D (7 bases). Trimming removed 8 bases at V and 3 bases at J, with 20 bases between. CDR1 and CDR2 from the germline V gene are MNHNS and SASEGT. The CDR3 covers 15 residues.

The CDR3 sequence is CASSRSSTGNTIYF. DNA of the CDR3: TGTGCCAGCTCACGTAGTTCGACTGGAAACACCATATATTTT. V gene TRBV18 combines with J gene TRBJ1-3; D is uncertain. The germline V and J ends were trimmed by 4 bases and 2 bases, with 9 bases remaining between them. Germline V gene sequence: CDR1 KGHSH, CDR2 LQKENI. This CDR3 has 14 residues.

The genes are TRBV5-1 and TRBJ2-2; TRBD1 might be the D (6 bases). V was cut by 4 bases and J by 5 bases, with 9 bases left in between. Germline V CDR1 and CDR2: SGHRS, YFSETQ. The CDR3 is made up of 13 amino acids. In DNA form, the CDR3 reads TGCGCCAGCAGCCAGGACAGAACCGGGGAGCTGTTTTTT. Its translation: CASSQDRTGELFF.

The rearrangement uses TRBV11-2 and TRBJ1-3, with D uncertain. V was cut by 1 base and J by 0 bases, with 7 bases left in between. Germline assignment: CDR1 SGHAT and CDR2 FQNNGV. This CDR3 contains 15 residues. The CDR3 reads CASSLGGGSGNTIYF. The CDR3, as DNA: TGTGCCAGCAGCTTAGGGGGAGGCTCTGGAAACACCATATATTTT. The variable domain in full, completed from reference TRBV11-2 and TRBJ1-3, reads EAGVAQSPRYKIIEKRQSVAFWCNPISGHATLYWYQQILGQGPKLLIQFQNNGVVDDSQLPKDRFSAERLKGVDSTLKIQPAKLEDSAVYLCASSLGGGSGNTIYFGEGSWLTVV.

J is TRBJ2-5 and V is TRBV7-2, with TRBD1 identical over 8 bases. Germline V lookup: CDR1 SGHTA, CDR2 FQGNSA. V trimming: 3 bases; J trimming: 4 bases; junction bases outside the gene matches: 1. The CDR3 runs 13 residues. The CDR3, as DNA: TGTGCCAGCAGCTTTGACAGGGGAGAGACCCAGTACTTC. Encoded protein: CASSFDRGETQYF.

The chain links TRBV6-5 to TRBJ1-4; 8 nucleotides agree with TRBD1. Unmatched junction bases numbered 4, after V lost 6 bases and J lost 4 bases. Germline CDR1 MNHEY, CDR2 SVGAGI. The CDR3 totals 14 residues. The CDR3 loop is CASSHRGNNEKLFF. CDR3 nucleotide sequence: TGTGCCAGCAGCCACAGGGGGAATAATGAAAAACTGTTTTTT.

V is TRBV7-9 and J is TRBJ2-4; D not certain. CDR1 is SEHNR and CDR2 is FQNEAQ in the germline V gene (reference sequence). V was pared by 2 bases and J by 7 bases, with 15 bases between. The CDR3 has 15 amino acids. The CDR3, as DNA: TGTGCCAGCAGCTTAATGGGCCAGGCGATGAACATTCAGTACTTC. It codes for CASSLMGQAMNIQYF. The full variable domain, rest sourced from reference TRBV7-9 and TRBJ2-4, is DTGVSQNPRHKITKRGQNVTFRCDPISEHNRLYWYRQTLGQGPEFLTYFQNEAQLEKSRLLSDRFSAERPKGSFSTLEIQRTEQGDSAMYLCASSLMGQAMNIQYFGAGTRLSVL.

This rearrangement joins TRBV10-1 to TRBJ2-1, with 8 nucleotides matching TRBD2. The CDR3 has 17 residues. Germline V gene data show CDR1 as WNHNN and CDR2 as SYGVQD (reference sequence). Trimming cost V 5 bases and J 5 bases; bases outside gene matches: 14. CDR3 loop: CASSSLSSGSTHNEQFF. CDR3 nucleotides: TGCGCCAGCAGTTCCCTATCTAGCGGGTCAACCCACAATGAGCAGTTCTTC.

This chain links TRBV27 with TRBJ1-2; D perhaps matches TRBD1 (6 bases). This CDR3 contains 13 residues. V was trimmed by 2 bases and J by 8 bases, leaving 12 bases between them. The germline gives CDR1 MNHEY, CDR2 SMNVEV (reference sequence). Written as DNA, the CDR3 is TGTGCCAGCAGTTTAAGGGCACAGGGAGGCTACACCTTC. This gives the protein CASSLRAQGGYTF.

This rearrangement joins TRBV7-8 to TRBJ1-1; 8 positions agree with TRBD1. Germline values: CDR1 SGHVS, CDR2 FQNEAQ. With 5 bases clipped from V and 7 bases from J, the junction kept 12 bases outside the gene matches. The length of the CDR3 is 15 residues. The CDR3, as DNA: TGTGCCAGCAGCCCAGGGGGGCAGGGGGCGGGTGAAGCTTTCTTT. This encodes CASSPGGQGAGEAFF. The complete variable domain, with remaining parts taken from reference TRBV7-8 and TRBJ1-1, reads GAGVSQSPRYKVAKRGQDVALRCDPISGHVSLFWYQQALGQGPEFLTYFQNEAQLDKSGLPSDRFFAERPEGSVSTLKIQRTQQEDSAVYLCASSPGGQGAGEAFFGQGTRLTVV.

This clone is classed as medium-sized. The J gene is TRBJ2-3, the V gene TRBV11-2; D uncertain. The CDR3 contains 16 residues. Germline lookup yields CDR1 SGHAT and CDR2 FQNNGV. Trimming left V 1 base short and J 1 base short, with 12 bases between. The CDR3 sequence is CASSLGGGSRTDTQYF. The CDR3 DNA reads as TGTGCCAGCAGCTTAGGCGGCGGAAGTCGCACAGATACGCAGTATTTT.

In this sample, this clone turned up once. The rearrangement joins TRBV30 to TRBJ1-2; D may be TRBD1 (6 bases). Germline V lookup: CDR1 GTSNPN, CDR2 SVGIG (reference sequence). The CDR3 is 16 residues long. Trimming took 2 bases from V and 5 from J, leaving 21 bases between them. CDR3 amino acids: CAWSSEQGLGWYGYTF. As DNA, the CDR3 is TGTGCCTGGAGTTCTGAACAGGGTCTAGGATGGTATGGCTACACCTTC.